This T cell receptor beta chain was obtained from a study of tumor-infiltrating lymphocytes in primary liver carcinoma. The study's findings and limits: It was tumor-adjacent and tumor-blood pairs that overlapped less than tumor region pairs did.

TCR beta cDNA was reverse-transcribed from approximately 0.45 ug of total RNA. The reaction used a constant-region primer and ProtoScript II reverse transcriptase. The TCR beta library was amplified through three nested multiplex PCR rounds in a modified ARM-PCR procedure. The two initial PCR rounds, roughly 9 cycles each, used TRBV1-TRBV30 forward and C-beta reverse primers. TCRdb recomputed calls from the multiplex PCR reads with MiXCR, one row per CDR3 protein. Counted here are over 100,000 distinct CDR3 sequences, 55% to 70% occurring once; the ten biggest clones make up over 6.5%. This clonotype was counted only a few times. Its specificity is unknown. This clone may be a read error of a much larger clone one base away. The V gene lost 4 bases and the J gene lost 13 bases, with 23 bases spanning the gap. The CDR3 extends over 15 amino acids. Looked up from germline, CDR1 is MNHEY and CDR2 is SVGAGI.

From unsorted bulk tissue weighing roughly 18-30 mg, DNA and RNA were co-extracted. Specimen: tumor-adjacent normal liver tissue. The chain recombines TRBV6-5 with TRBJ2-1; TRBD2 is a possible D gene (6 bases). The sequence was obtained from a woman in her sixties or seventies with primary liver carcinoma and hepatitis B virus infection. The CDR3 nucleotides read TGTGCCAGCAGTTTGGGGGGAGGTGGGTTGGGTGATCAGTTCTTC. Its translation: CASSLGGGGLGDQFF.